Below, 22 T cell receptor beta chains from the same sample are listed, as sequenced in a study of CD8+ T cells in alopecia areata. TCR sequencing used cDNA made by reverse transcription of extracted RNA. Assay used: immunoSEQ multiplex PCR; TCRdb lists only in-frame clones, some missing. Seen here are over 150,000 clones, around three fifths observed once, and the top ten hold around 5%. Sequenced: CD8+ T cells sorted from blood. These receptors were collected from a human donor in good health.

In its sample, this clone was seen a few times. The chain couples TRBV29-1 to TRBJ1-1; TRBD1 might be the D (5 bases). Trimming removed 8 bases at V and 3 bases at J, with 10 bases between. The CDR3 totals 11 residues. Germline loops: CDR1 SQVTM, CDR2 ANQGSEA. The CDR3 is CSSTGDTEAFF. CDR3 in DNA: TGCAGCTCTACGGGGGACACTGAAGCTTTCTTT.

Worth noting for this clone: One end of the junction fails to match germline, which may point to a read error. The chain carries TRBV7-9 and TRBJ2-7, with a tentative D call TRBD2 (5 bases). Per the germline V gene, CDR1 is SEHNR and CDR2 is FQNEAQ (reference sequence). This CDR3 contains 11 residues. The CDR3 loop reads CASSLPGVENF. The CDR3 nucleotides read TGTGCCAGCAGCTTACCCGGGGTAGAGAACTTC.

This chain links TRBV15 with TRBJ2-1; D unresolved. CDR1 LNHNV and CDR2 YYDKDF come from the germline V gene (reference sequence). CDR3 length equals 15 residues. Trimming cost V 1 base and J 0 bases, with 7 bases left between them. The CDR3 DNA reads as TGTGCCACCAGCAGAGGCAGCCACTCCTACAATGAGCAGTTCTTC. Amino acids: CATSRGSHSYNEQFF.

The chain links TRBV27 to TRBJ2-5; 8 bases align to TRBD2. The CDR3 totals 15 residues. Losses at the gene ends were 2 bases for V and 2 bases for J; bases not matched to a gene: 4. The germline V gene encodes CDR1 MNHEY and CDR2 SMNVEV (reference sequence). CDR3 sequence reads: CASSLGAGDQETQYF. In DNA, the CDR3 is TGTGCCAGCAGTTTAGGAGCGGGGGATCAAGAGACCCAGTACTTC.

This clone was observed a few times. Written as DNA, the CDR3 is TGTGCCAGCAGCCTAAGCGGGGGGCCTTACAATGAGCAGTTCTTC. This sequence encodes CASSLSGGPYNEQFF. This sequence joins TRBV7-9 and TRBJ2-1; 9 positions match TRBD2. The CDR3 runs 15 residues. The ends lost 5 bases at V and 4 bases at J; junction bases unmatched: 6. Germline V CDR1 and CDR2: SEHNR, FQNEAQ (reference sequence).

The gene calls are TRBV5-4 and TRBJ2-1; 7 nucleotides match TRBD2. J gave up 1 base and V 7 bases, and 2 bases lay outside the gene matches. This CDR3 has 13 residues. Germline-derived CDR1 and CDR2 are SGHNT and YYREEE (reference sequence). CDR3: CASGGGSYNEQFF. The CDR3 nucleotides read TGTGCCAGCGGGGGGGGTTCCTACAATGAGCAGTTCTTC.

V is TRBV13 and J is TRBJ2-6; 7 bases match TRBD2. This CDR3 has 15 residues. Unmatched junction bases numbered 5, after V lost 6 bases and J lost 3 bases. CDR1 PRHDT and CDR2 FYEKMQ come from the germline V gene (reference sequence). CDR3 nucleotides: TGTGCCAGCAGGCCCGCGGGGGATGGGGCCAACGTCCTGACTTTC. This gives the protein CASRPAGDGANVLTF.

The chain employs TRBV7-9 and TRBJ2-3; D gene uncertain. This CDR3 comprises 15 residues. The germline V gene encodes CDR1 SEHNR and CDR2 FQNEAQ (reference sequence). V dropped 4 bases and J dropped 0 bases, with 11 bases sitting between them. CDR3 bases: TGTGCCAGCAGCTCAACCGACGGTAGCACAGATACGCAGTATTTT. Encoded protein: CASSSTDGSTDTQYF.

V gene TRBV2 combines with J gene TRBJ2-7, with no clear D. CDR1 is SNHLY, CDR2 FYNNEI, per germline. The V gene lost 6 bases and the J gene lost 4 bases, with 13 bases spanning the gap. CDR3 length equals 13 residues. The CDR3 sequence is CASRSAVGYEQYF. The CDR3 coding sequence is TGTGCCAGCAGGAGCGCTGTGGGATACGAGCAGTACTTC.

The V and J genes are TRBV2 and TRBJ2-7; perhaps D is TRBD1 or TRBD2 (5 bases each). CDR1 and CDR2 (germline): SNHLY, FYNNEI. The CDR3 has 17 amino acids. Trimming pared 2 bases from V and 4 bases from J, leaving 21 bases between. CDR3 sequence reads: CASSERLWGSREYEQYF. CDR3 DNA: TGTGCCAGCAGTGAAAGGCTGTGGGGGAGCCGTGAATACGAGCAGTACTTC.

The chain carries TRBV2 and TRBJ2-3; tentatively, D is TRBD1 or TRBD2 (5 bases each). The V end was cut by 0 bases, the J end by 3 bases, with 13 bases between. CDR1 is SNHLY and CDR2 is FYNNEI in the germline V gene. There are 16 residues in the CDR3. The CDR3 region has the DNA TGTGCCAGCAGTGAAGCGGGGACGATGAGAACAGATACGCAGTATTTT. This encodes CASSEAGTMRTDTQYF.

V is TRBV11-2 and J is TRBJ1-4, with unresolved D. The CDR3 contains 17 residues. Between the trimmed V and J ends, which lost 4 bases and 4 bases, there was a span of 19 bases. Germline values: CDR1 SGHAT, CDR2 FQNNGV. The CDR3 spells CASSSQWSPANNEKLFF. CDR3 coding DNA: TGTGCCAGCAGCTCGCAGTGGAGTCCGGCTAATAATGAAAAACTGTTTTTT.

V is TRBV29-1 and J is TRBJ1-1; D is unclear. The germline CDR1 and CDR2 sequences are SQVTM and ANQGSEA. The V gene lost 7 bases and the J gene lost 2 bases, with 17 bases spanning the gap. This CDR3 has 14 amino acids. The CDR3: CSGGDLGFNTEAFF. The DNA for the CDR3 is TGCAGCGGCGGAGATTTGGGTTTCAACACTGAAGCTTTCTTT.

This clone was counted a few times. In DNA, the CDR3 is TGCGCCAGCAGCCACCCACAGGGGGCAGACAAAAACATTCAGTACTTC. Translation gives CASSHPQGADKNIQYF. The chain joins TRBV4-1 to TRBJ2-4; 9 nucleotides match TRBD1. With 3 bases clipped from V and 3 bases from J, the junction kept 6 bases outside the gene matches. This CDR3 is 16 amino acids long. Germline V lookup: CDR1 MGHRA, CDR2 YSYEKL.

This clone was counted between two and nine times. J is TRBJ1-1 and V is TRBV19; D remains unclear. This CDR3 contains 15 residues. CDR1 and CDR2 from the germline V gene are LNHDA and SQIVND (reference sequence). V lost 5 bases to trimming and J lost 0 bases, with 13 bases between them. Here the CDR3 reads CASSPRAMMNTEAFF. The CDR3 nucleotides read TGTGCCAGTAGTCCCCGGGCCATGATGAACACTGAAGCTTTCTTT.

The V gene is TRBV5-6, the J gene TRBJ1-5, with unresolved D. The CDR3 has 9 residues. The V end lost 7 bases, the J end lost 9 bases, and 5 bases lay between the germline ends. Per the germline V gene, CDR1 is SGHDT and CDR2 is YYEEEE. The CDR3 DNA follows: TGTGCCAGCTCGCGGCCCCAGCATTTT. It encodes CASSRPQHF.

This clone occurred a few times. The J gene is TRBJ1-4, the V gene TRBV15; 7 bases map to TRBD1. V was clipped by 0 bases and J by 6 bases; unmatched bases: 4. The CDR3 is 15 amino acids. The germline CDR1 and CDR2 sequences are LNHNV and YYDKDF (reference sequence). For the CDR3, the DNA is TGTGCCACCAGCAGAGAAGACAGGGAGGATGAAAAACTGTTTTTT. The encoded protein is CATSREDREDEKLFF.

The V and J genes are TRBV5-4 and TRBJ1-5; TRBD1 might be the D (6 bases). The CDR3 sequence is 15 residues long. In germline, CDR1 is SGHNT, CDR2 YYREEE (reference sequence). Trimming left V 4 bases short and J 4 bases short, with 15 bases between. The CDR3 sequence: CASSIAAGDNQPQHF. In DNA, the CDR3 is TGTGCCAGCAGCATCGCAGCAGGGGATAATCAGCCCCAGCATTTT.

A word on this clone: Within the sample, other DNA sequences also encode this same CDR3. The V and J genes are TRBV9 and TRBJ2-5; maybe TRBD1 (5 bases). Germline V gene data show CDR1 as SGDLS and CDR2 as YYNGEE. This CDR3 contains 14 residues. The V end lost 0 bases, the J end lost 2 bases, and 8 bases lay between the germline ends. Here the CDR3 reads CASSVGGSQETQYF. The CDR3 nucleotides are TGTGCCAGCAGCGTAGGGGGCAGTCAAGAGACCCAGTACTTC.

This chain joins TRBV5-6 and TRBJ2-7, with 12 bases identical to TRBD2. J was trimmed by 6 bases and V by 2 bases; bases with no gene match: 3. The germline V gene encodes CDR1 SGHDT and CDR2 YYEEEE. This CDR3 has 14 residues. The chain's CDR3 is CASSLRLAGAEQYF. CDR3 bases: TGTGCCAGCAGCTTAAGACTAGCGGGGGCCGAGCAGTACTTC.

This chain uses TRBV29-1 with TRBJ1-1, with a possible D match to TRBD1 (5 bases). Per the germline V gene, CDR1 is SQVTM and CDR2 is ANQGSEA. This CDR3 is 10 amino acids long. CDR3 nucleotide sequence: TGCACCTCGGGGGAGGGCGAAGCTTTCTTT. Protein product: CTSGEGEAFF. Complete variable domain (other parts from reference TRBV29-1 and TRBJ1-1): SAVISQKPSRDICQRGTSLTIQCQVDSQVTMMFWYRQQPGQSLTLIATANQGSEATYESGFVIDKFPISRPNLTFSTLTVSNMSPEDSSIYLCTSGEGEAFFGQGTRLTVV.

The rearrangement uses TRBV19 and TRBJ2-6; D gene uncertain. Germline lookup yields CDR1 LNHDA and CDR2 SQIVND (reference sequence). V dropped 2 bases and J dropped 0 bases, with 2 bases sitting between them. CDR3 size: 14 residues. CDR3 region: CASSISSGANVLTF. CDR3 DNA: TGTGCCAGTAGTATAAGCTCTGGGGCCAACGTCCTGACTTTC.